Detailed here is one T cell receptor beta chain. The antigen is not known. Template switching added a universal primer binding site, and final cDNA carried unique molecular identifiers. TCRdb fed the 5' RACE reads into MiXCR, producing one record per CDR3 protein. The sample contains about 720,000 distinct CDR3 sequences, over 8.5% of which appear only once. This sample was included in a study of identical twins. Whole-study results and caveats: Twin pairs had excess sharing that was weaker in beta out-of-frame sequences.

Deletions cut 5 bases from V and 2 bases from J, with 21 bases between. The CDR3 is made up of 17 amino acids. Germline loops: CDR1 SEHNR, CDR2 FQNEAQ (reference sequence). These data are also associated with another study on yellow fever vaccine responses in identical twins. That report adds: Reports say the vaccine T cell response in twins looked partly convergent and partly personalized.

V usage is TRBV7-9 and J usage is TRBJ1-2; the D gene is possibly TRBD1 (5 bases). This TCR derives from a woman younger than 35 in good health. The sequenced sample was PBMCs. The CDR3 DNA follows: TGTGCCAGCAGCCCTCGGGACGAAGGATCTATCAACTATGGCTACACCTTC. As protein: CASSPRDEGSINYGYTF.